The 20 T cell receptor beta chains below all came from one sample that was sequenced in a study of tissue T cells after allogeneic stem cell transplantation. Measured with immunoSEQ multiplex PCR; TCRdb has only the in-frame clones, and not every one. Of 850 to 1,300 clones listed, approximately 45% are singletons. This sample's time point: mouse harvest day 14 after allogeneic transplant. Tail vein injection delivered 10^7 T-cell-depleted bone marrow cells and 10^6 splenic CD5+ T cells. The sequenced sample consisted of spleen. These receptors all stem from a female BALB/c mouse given C57BL/6 T cells with graft-versus-host disease after an allogeneic hematopoietic cell transplant.

This clone qualifies as large (0.1 to 1%). Gene names denote mouse genes. The CDR3 extends 1 residue past the end of the read, so its final part is completed from the germline J gene. The genes are TRBV16 and TRBJ2-1; TRBD1 matches 9 bases. The CDR3 sequence is 15 residues long. Germline V gives CDR1 SGHSA, CDR2 FRNQAP. The V gene end was trimmed by 5 bases and the J gene end by 2 bases; junction bases not matched to a gene: 4. Incomplete CDR3 DNA: TGTGCAAGCAGCAACCGGGACAGGGACTATGCTGAGCAGTTC. It encodes CASSNRDRDYAEQF. The whole CDR3 reads CASSNRDRDYAEQFF.

This clone was seen a few times. The genes and germline here are from mouse. The read terminates 1 residue ahead of where the CDR3 ends, so the germline J gene completes it. This chain links TRBV23 with TRBJ1-3; the DNA was not compared with TRBD1, the D call given in the table. The CDR3 covers 17 residues. Germline CDR1 and CDR2: KGHTA and FQNQQP. The CDR3 sequence: CSSASGQGAHSGNTLYF. CDR3 DNA (partial): TGCTCCAGCGCGTCGGGACAGGGGGCCCATTCTGGAAATACGCTCTAT.

In the case of this clone: Gene names denote mouse genes. The missing CDR3 end, 1 residue past where the read stops, is filled in from the germline J gene. The chain links TRBV2 to TRBJ2-7; 8 bases align to TRBD2. Germline V gene sequence: CDR1 LGHNA, CDR2 YSYQKL. The CDR3 runs 14 residues. V lost 1 base, J lost 8 bases, and 7 bases stayed unmatched. Incomplete CDR3 DNA: TGTGCCAGCAGCCAAGTGGGGGGGGCGGGCCAACAGTAC. It is translated as CASSQVGGAGQQY. The complete CDR3 reads CASSQVGGAGQQYF.

As for this clone: Gene labels here are mouse ones. The CDR3 end falls 1 residue outside the read, so it is completed with the germline J gene. This rearrangement joins TRBV1 to TRBJ2-1; 8 nucleotides line up with TRBD2. Germline CDR1 NSQYPW, CDR2 LRSPGD (reference sequence). V was pared by 1 base and J by 5 bases, with 4 bases of the junction left unmatched. The CDR3 covers 15 residues. The CDR3 region is CTCSAAGGAHAEQFF. The CDR3 bases that were read are TGCACCTGCAGTGCAGCCGGGGGGGCCCATGCTGAGCAGTTC.

This clone occurred a few times. The gene names given are mouse names. The CDR3 bases that were read are TGTGCCAGCGGTGCTGGACAACTCAACGAAAGATTATTT. Amino acid sequence: CASGAGQLNERLF. The CDR3 in full is CASGAGQLNERLFF. J is TRBJ1-4 and V is TRBV13-2; maybe TRBD1 (5 bases). The read falls 1 residue short of the CDR3 end, and the missing part is taken from the germline J gene. The CDR3 has 14 residues. The ends were cut back, 3 bases at V and 4 bases at J, with 10 bases in the middle. Germline V CDR1 and CDR2: NNHNN, SYGAGS (reference sequence).

Of note for this clone: The gene names here belong to mouse. Read sequence stops 1 residue before the CDR3 end, and the germline J gene provides the missing end. The rearrangement uses TRBV1 and TRBJ2-5; no firm D call. Germline CDR1 is NSQYPW and CDR2 is LRSPGD (reference sequence). The CDR3 has 12 amino acids. V was trimmed by 0 bases and J by 10 bases, leaving 8 bases between them. CDR3 protein: CTCSADQSAQYF. The covered CDR3 bases are TGCACCTGCAGTGCAGACCAGTCCGCCCAGTAC.

The table lists this clone with a count of one. Each gene name is a mouse one. Read data end 1 residue before the CDR3 end; the end is taken from the germline J gene. The chain uses TRBV31 and TRBJ2-5; either TRBD1 or TRBD2 may fit D (5 bases each). Germline V gives CDR1 GKSSPN, CDR2 SITVG. The CDR3 length is 10 residues. Trimming shortened V by 3 bases and J by 9 bases, and 7 bases separated the two germline ends. The covered CDR3 bases are TGTGCCTGGAGGGGGGTAACCCAGTAC. Residues: CAWRGVTQY. In full, the CDR3 reads CAWRGVTQYF.

The sample holds a few counts of this clone. Gene names and germline match the mouse. The read terminates 1 residue before the CDR3 end, so the remaining end is supplied by the germline J gene. V gene TRBV26 combines with J gene TRBJ2-1; either TRBD1 or TRBD2 may supply D (5 bases each). CDR1 and CDR2 from the germline V gene are KGHPV and FQNQEV (reference sequence). The V end lost 4 bases, the J end lost 2 bases, and 9 bases lay between the germline ends. This CDR3 is built from 14 residues. The sequenced part of the CDR3 DNA is TGTGCCAGCAGTCCGGGGGTCTACTATGCTGAGCAGTTC. This gives the protein CASSPGVYYAEQF. The entire CDR3 is CASSPGVYYAEQFF.

Turning to this clone: Genes here carry mouse names. Here the CDR3 reads CASSLGGGYYEQYF. The CDR3 DNA, read in part, is TGTGCCAGCAGTTTAGGGGGGGGCTACTATGAACAGTAC. The chain couples TRBV15 to TRBJ2-7; 8 nucleotides line up with TRBD2. The CDR3 is cut off 1 residue early in the read; its end comes from the germline J gene. CDR1 is SGHND, CDR2 FRSKSL, per germline. The V and J ends lost 1 base and 3 bases, in that order; junction bases with no gene match: 2. The CDR3 spans 14 residues. The whole variable domain, filled in from reference TRBV15 and TRBJ2-7, reads DAGVTQTPRHEVAEKGQTIILKCEPVSGHNDLFWYRQTKIQGLELLSYFRSKSLMEDGGAFKDRFKAEMLNSSFSTLKIQPTEPKDSAVYLCASSLGGGYYEQYFGPGTRLTVL.

On this clone itself: Mouse germline and gene names are used. The missing CDR3 end, 1 residue past where the read stops, is filled in from the germline J gene. This sequence joins TRBV19 and TRBJ2-2; D gene uncertain. Germline CDR1 is FNHDT and CDR2 is SITEND (reference sequence). The CDR3 sequence is 11 residues long. V was shortened by 3 bases and J by 5 bases, with 2 bases between the two germline ends. The CDR3 reads CASSNTGQLYF. The sequenced part of the CDR3 DNA is TGTGCCAGCAGTAATACCGGGCAGCTCTAC.

This clone has more than one count but fewer than ten. Gene labels here are mouse ones. The read terminates 1 residue before the CDR3 end, so the remaining end is supplied by the germline J gene. The rearrangement links TRBV1 to TRBJ1-4; 9 nucleotides agree with TRBD1. Trimming cost V 2 bases and J 4 bases; bases outside gene matches: 5. Germline CDR1 is NSQYPW and CDR2 is LRSPGD (reference sequence). The CDR3 runs to 16 residues. CDR3 protein: CTCSATGTGFNERLFF. CDR3 DNA, as far as it was read: TGCACCTGCAGTGCAACCGGGACAGGGTTCAACGAAAGATTATTT.

Points on this clone: Here the gene names and germline are mouse. The observed sequence ends 1 residue before the CDR3 terminus, with the missing tail filled in from the germline J gene. V is TRBV16 and J is TRBJ2-5; no reliable D call. CDR1 SGHSA and CDR2 FRNQAP come from the germline V gene. The CDR3 spans 11 residues. V lost 0 bases to trimming and J lost 5 bases, with 0 bases between them. CDR3 DNA, as far as it was read: TGTGCAAGCAGCTTAGAAGACACCCAGTAC. This codes for CASSLEDTQY. The CDR3 as a whole reads CASSLEDTQYF. The full variable domain, rest sourced from reference TRBV16 and TRBJ2-5, is NAGVIQTPRHKVTGKGQEATLWCEPISGHSAVFWYRQTIVQGLEFLTYFRNQAPIDDSGMPKERFSAQMPNQSHSTLKIQSTQPQDSAVYLCASSLEDTQYFGPGTRLLVL.

There are a few counts of this clone. The gene names here belong to mouse. The sequenced fragment ends 1 residue before the CDR3 boundary, so the rest is inferred from the germline J gene. The chain is built from TRBV15 and TRBJ2-1; the D call may be TRBD1 or TRBD2 (5 bases each). Germline CDR1 reads SGHND; CDR2 reads FRSKSL. The CDR3 totals 15 residues. Trimming took off 6 bases at V and 3 bases at J, with 15 bases between the two ends. CDR3 residues: CASSLGRAFYAEQFF. CDR3 DNA (partial): TGTGCCAGCAGCCTGGGCAGGGCCTTCTATGCTGAGCAGTTC.

Note on this clone: Gene names and germline match the mouse. The CDR3 goes on 1 residue after the read ends, and that part is filled in from the germline J gene. V and J are TRBV12-1 and TRBJ2-1, with 9 bases identical to TRBD2. There are 15 residues in the CDR3. Germline loops: CDR1 SGHSN, CDR2 HYEKVE. J was trimmed by 3 bases and V by 2 bases; bases with no gene match: 4. The CDR3 bases that were read are TGTGCCAGCTCTCCAACTGGGGGGCCCTATGCTGAGCAGTTC. Translating gives CASSPTGGPYAEQF. The complete CDR3 reads CASSPTGGPYAEQFF.

Sample share makes this clone large. The gene names here belong to mouse. The read stops 1 residue short of the end of the CDR3; the missing end is completed from the germline J gene. This chain connects TRBV3 to TRBJ2-7; D might be TRBD1 (5 bases). Trimming removed 5 bases at V and 3 bases at J, with 8 bases between. CDR3 length: 12 residues. Germline CDR1 and CDR2: SNHLY and FYNGKV (reference sequence). The CDR3 sequence: CASSVTDYEQYF. The part of the CDR3 DNA that was read is TGTGCCAGCAGCGTGACAGACTATGAACAGTAC. The full variable domain, its missing parts supplied by reference TRBV3 and TRBJ2-7, is GPKVLQIPSHQIIDMGQMVTLNCDPVSNHLYFYWYKQILGQQMEFLVNFYNGKVMEKSKLFKDQFSVERPDGSYFTLKIQPTALEDSAVYFCASSVTDYEQYFGPGTRLTVL.

Notes on this clone: The genes and germline here are from mouse. The part of the CDR3 DNA that was read is TGTGCCAGCAGTATGAGAGATTCTGGAAATACGCTCTAT. It encodes CASSMRDSGNTLY. The whole CDR3 protein is CASSMRDSGNTLYF. The chain joins TRBV19 to TRBJ1-3; D is unclear. Read sequence stops 1 residue before the CDR3 end, and the germline J gene provides the missing end. The germline CDR1 and CDR2 sequences are FNHDT and SITEND (reference sequence). Trimming shortened V by 2 bases and J by 0 bases, and 6 bases separated the two germline ends. The CDR3 totals 14 residues.

This clone was counted between two and nine times. Any gene name here is a mouse gene name. The read falls 1 residue short of the CDR3 end, and the missing part is taken from the germline J gene. The chain carries TRBV3 and TRBJ2-4; a possible D gene is TRBD1 (6 bases). The CDR3 totals 14 residues. V was clipped by 1 base and J by 3 bases, with 8 bases between them. The germline gives CDR1 SNHLY, CDR2 FYNGKV (reference sequence). CDR3: CASSLEGVQNTLYF. The sequenced part of the CDR3 DNA is TGTGCCAGCAGCTTAGAGGGGGTGCAAAACACCTTGTAC.

In its sample, this clone is large. Gene names refer to mouse genes. The read stops 1 residue short of the end of the CDR3; the missing end is completed from the germline J gene. The chain has TRBV13-3 and TRBJ2-7; the D gene is possibly TRBD1 (6 bases). Trimming cost V 4 bases and J 1 base, with 9 bases left between them. The CDR3 contains 13 residues. Germline lookup yields CDR1 NNHDY and CDR2 SYVADS. CDR3 bases read: TGTGCCAGCAGTCCCGGACAGTCCTATGAACAGTAC. This encodes CASSPGQSYEQY. The complete CDR3 protein is CASSPGQSYEQYF.

Judged by abundance, this clone is large. Genes and germline come from the mouse. The read comes to an end 1 residue before the CDR3 does, leaving the germline J gene to fill in the end. The chain uses TRBV12-2 and TRBJ1-2; 8 bases agree with TRBD1. The J segment lost 4 bases and the V segment lost 4 bases, leaving 7 bases of the junction unmatched. This CDR3 contains 14 residues. CDR1 SGHLS and CDR2 HYDKME come from the germline V gene. This chain's CDR3 is CASSQTGEGSDYTF. CDR3 DNA (partial): TGTGCCAGCTCCCAGACAGGGGAGGGCTCCGACTACACC. Together with reference TRBV12-2 and TRBJ1-2, the CDR3 gives the full variable domain: NSGVVQSPRYIIKGKGERSILKCIPISGHLSVAWYQQTQGQELKFFIQHYDKMERDKGNLPSRFSVQQFDDYHSEMNMSALELEDSAVYFCASSQTGEGSDYTFGSGTRLLVI.

Relative to its sample, this clone is large. The gene names here belong to mouse. The read is 1 residue too short to cover the CDR3 end, so that end is filled in from the germline J gene. The chain recombines TRBV3 with TRBJ2-7; TRBD2 agrees at 12 bases. This CDR3 is 14 amino acids long. Germline loops: CDR1 SNHLY, CDR2 FYNGKV (reference sequence). Germline trimming cut 5 bases from V and 3 bases from J; bases unmatched to any gene: 2. CDR3 DNA (partial): TGTGCCAGCAGCCCGGACTGGGGGGGCTATGAACAGTAC. It encodes CASSPDWGGYEQY. The CDR3, in full, reads CASSPDWGGYEQYF.